This passage covers 30 T cell receptor beta chains from one sample sequenced in a study of blood T cell repertoires in COVID-19. Generated by immunoSEQ multiplex PCR, the TCRdb table keeps only in-frame clones and is missing some. The sample records roughly 140,000 clones, more than 75% being singletons. The sample comprised peripheral blood. Source of these receptors: a human donor in a cohort sampled during active COVID-19.

The chain has TRBV18 and TRBJ1-1; 10 bases match TRBD1. The germline V gene encodes CDR1 KGHSH and CDR2 LQKENI. The CDR3 consists of 16 residues. V lost 3 bases and J lost 4; bases outside the gene matches: 8. CDR3 protein: CASSPRQGARVTEAFF. The DNA of the CDR3 is TGTGCCAGCTCACCGCGACAGGGGGCGCGTGTCACTGAAGCTTTCTTT.

This chain uses TRBV30 with TRBJ1-1; the D gene is possibly TRBD1 (5 bases). This CDR3 contains 16 residues. V lost 4 bases, J lost 0 bases, and 18 bases lay in between. Looked up from germline, CDR1 is GTSNPN and CDR2 is SVGIG (reference sequence). Here the CDR3 reads CAWTYMWEQVNTEAFF. For the CDR3, the DNA is TGTGCCTGGACGTATATGTGGGAACAGGTGAACACTGAAGCTTTCTTT.

This clone was picked up a small number of times. The gene calls are TRBV10-1 and TRBJ1-3, with 7 bases aligning to TRBD1. The germline V gene encodes CDR1 WNHNN and CDR2 SYGVQD (reference sequence). This CDR3 is 14 amino acids long. Losses at the gene ends were 9 bases for V and 0 bases for J; bases not matched to a gene: 5. The CDR3 reads CASSTGDSGNTIYF. CDR3 DNA sequence: TGCGCCAGTTCCACAGGGGACTCTGGAAACACCATATATTTT.

This clone was seen a few times. This sample includes further DNA sequences coding for the same CDR3. This rearrangement joins TRBV28 to TRBJ1-5, with a weak D call TRBD1 (5 bases). Germline V gives CDR1 MDHEN, CDR2 SYDVKM. Trimming took 6 bases from V and 6 from J, leaving 9 bases between them. The CDR3 runs to 12 residues. The CDR3 DNA sequence: TGTGCCAGCAGCCTGGGGGGTCAGCCCCAGCATTTT. It codes for CASSLGGQPQHF.

This sequence joins TRBV5-1 and TRBJ2-5; 7 bases line up with TRBD1. The V segment lost 6 bases and the J segment 4 bases; nucleotides outside the gene matches: 6. The CDR3 contains 13 residues. Germline V gives CDR1 SGHRS, CDR2 YFSETQ. The CDR3 loop reads CASTSRGSETQYF. The DNA of the CDR3 is TGCGCCAGCACCTCCAGGGGGTCAGAGACCCAGTACTTC.

The chain combines TRBV2 with TRBJ2-2; tentative D call: TRBD1 (6 bases). Trimming removed 10 bases at V and 0 bases at J, with 12 bases between. Looked up from germline, CDR1 is SNHLY and CDR2 is FYNNEI. The CDR3 covers 14 residues. The CDR3 region is CAISRTANTGELFF. CDR3 sequence (DNA): TGTGCCATCTCCAGGACAGCGAACACCGGGGAGCTGTTTTTT.

The chain carries TRBV6-4 and TRBJ2-3; 9 nucleotides agree with TRBD1. Germline CDR1 MRHNA, CDR2 SNTAGT. The CDR3 contains 14 residues. V trimming: 3 bases; J trimming: 5 bases; junction bases outside the gene matches: 3. The DNA of the CDR3 is TGTGCCAGCAGTGAACAGGGGGCAGGAGATACGCAGTATTTT. Translation: CASSEQGAGDTQYF.

This chain connects TRBV3-1 (or the pseudogene TRBV3-2) to TRBJ2-1; D is undetermined. V lost 4 bases to trimming and J lost 8 bases, with 9 bases between them. Germline V gives CDR1 LGHDT, CDR2 YNNKEL (reference sequence). The length of the CDR3 is 12 residues. The CDR3 DNA reads TGTGCCAGCAGCCGGTTCGGTGATGAGCAGTTCTTC. Translating it yields CASSRFGDEQFF.

The V call is TRBV14, the J call TRBJ2-7; D is unresolved. This CDR3 comprises 15 residues. Trimming cost V 1 base and J 0 bases, with 10 bases left between them. Per germline, CDR1 SGHDN and CDR2 FVKESK. CDR3: CASSQGQFFSYEQYF. DNA of the CDR3: TGTGCCAGCAGCCAAGGGCAGTTTTTCTCCTACGAGCAGTACTTC.

The chain couples TRBV6-6 to TRBJ1-4, with 8 bases fitting TRBD1. Unmatched junction bases numbered 7, after V lost 0 bases and J lost 7 bases. Germline CDR1 MNHNY, CDR2 SVGAGI (reference sequence). This CDR3 region has 16 residues. CDR3 sequence reads: CASSYSNAGGSEKLFF. Here the CDR3 DNA reads TGTGCCAGCAGTTACTCGAACGCAGGGGGCAGTGAAAAACTGTTTTTT.

The V call is TRBV30, the J call TRBJ2-3; TRBD1 is a possible D gene (6 bases). V dropped 1 base and J dropped 1 base, with 12 bases sitting between them. The CDR3 consists of 15 residues. Germline CDR1 GTSNPN, CDR2 SVGIG (reference sequence). CDR3 amino acids: CAWSGGGGRTDTQYF. As DNA, the CDR3 is TGTGCCTGGAGTGGTGGGGGCGGACGCACAGATACGCAGTATTTT.

CDR3 residues: CASSRGQPYEQYF. The DNA of the CDR3 is TGTGCCAGCTCACGGGGACAGCCCTACGAGCAGTACTTC. The rearrangement links TRBV18 to TRBJ2-7, with 7 positions matching TRBD1. Germline CDR1 is KGHSH and CDR2 is LQKENI. The CDR3 is 13 residues long. The V and J ends lost 4 bases and 2 bases, in that order; junction bases with no gene match: 2.

The chain joins TRBV27 to TRBJ2-1, with 10 bases matching TRBD2. CDR3 length: 20 residues. V shed 2 bases, J shed 3 bases, and the junction held 16 bases outside the gene matches. Per the germline V gene, CDR1 is MNHEY and CDR2 is SMNVEV (reference sequence). The CDR3 DNA reads TGTGCCAGCAGTTTACCTTGCAGACCTCACGGACTAGCGGACTACAATGAGCAGTTCTTC. It is translated as CASSLPCRPHGLADYNEQFF.

This rearrangement joins TRBV11-1 to TRBJ2-7, with D possibly TRBD1 on 6 matching bases. V shed 2 bases and J shed 6 bases, with 20 bases lying between them. This CDR3 spans 16 amino acids. Germline CDR1 and CDR2: SGHAT and FQDESV (reference sequence). The CDR3, as DNA: TGTGCCAGCAGCTTATATAGAGGGGGAGTCGTAGGCGAGCAGTACTTC. Translating gives CASSLYRGGVVGEQYF.

The genes are TRBV5-1 and TRBJ2-2, with TRBD2 identical over 7 bases. CDR3 length: 15 amino acids. With 6 bases clipped from V and 3 bases from J, the junction kept 8 bases outside the gene matches. Germline V gene lookup returns CDR1 SGHRS and CDR2 YFSETQ. This CDR3 is CASIRTSIDTGELFF. The CDR3 DNA is TGCGCCAGCATCAGGACTAGTATCGACACCGGGGAGCTGTTTTTT.

The rearrangement uses TRBV7-7 and TRBJ2-1, with 15 bases matching TRBD2. The CDR3 length is 15 residues. The ends lost 4 bases at V and 7 bases at J; junction bases unmatched: 2. The germline V gene has CDR1 SSHAT and CDR2 FNYEAQ (reference sequence). The CDR3 region has the DNA TGTGCCAGCAGCTCCGGACTAGCGGGAGGGAATGAGCAGTTCTTC. Amino acids: CASSSGLAGGNEQFF.

This chain connects TRBV2 to TRBJ1-3; D possibly corresponds to TRBD1 (5 bases). Germline V lookup: CDR1 SNHLY, CDR2 FYNNEI. V was clipped by 7 bases and J by 4 bases, with 11 bases between them. This CDR3 is 13 amino acids long. The CDR3 DNA reads as TGTGCCAGCACAGGGCCCAACGGAAACACCATATATTTT. It specifies CASTGPNGNTIYF.

The genes are TRBV10-3 and TRBJ1-2; 9 nucleotides line up with TRBD1. After removal of 4 bases from V and 8 bases from J, the junction contained 5 bases not matched to a gene. Germline values: CDR1 ENHRY, CDR2 SYGVKD. The length of the CDR3 is 13 residues. This chain's CDR3 is CAISGGQGGGYTF. The CDR3, as DNA: TGTGCCATCAGTGGGGGACAGGGCGGCGGCTACACCTTC.

This clone was picked up one time. The rearrangement joins TRBV2 to TRBJ1-5; 10 bases are shared with TRBD1. This CDR3 region has 14 residues. The junction had 1 base not matched to a gene; V was cut back by 2 bases and J by 6 bases. Germline CDR1 and CDR2: SNHLY and FYNNEI. The CDR3 bases are TGTGCCAGCAGTGAACGACAGGGGGCTCAGCCCCAGCATTTT. It specifies CASSERQGAQPQHF.

The chain is built from TRBV4-1 and TRBJ1-1; D might be TRBD1 (5 bases). The length of the CDR3 is 12 residues. Trimming took 1 base from V and 11 from J, leaving 11 bases between them. Germline CDR1 is MGHRA and CDR2 is YSYEKL. The CDR3 DNA sequence: TGCGCCAGCAGCCAAGGTACAGGTTGGGCTTTCTTT. Its protein product is CASSQGTGWAFF.

The V gene is TRBV5-1, the J gene TRBJ1-4; 11 bases align to TRBD1. Germline CDR1 reads SGHRS; CDR2 reads YFSETQ. Trimming cost V 4 bases and J 7 bases; bases outside gene matches: 3. The CDR3 totals 14 residues. CDR3 region: CASSRDRGSEKLFF. CDR3 DNA: TGCGCCAGCAGCAGGGACAGGGGGAGTGAAAAACTGTTTTTT.

The V gene is TRBV3-1 (or the pseudogene TRBV3-2), the J gene TRBJ1-3, with a weak D call TRBD1 (5 bases). Looked up from germline, CDR1 is LGHDT and CDR2 is YNNKEL (reference sequence). Trimming cost V 2 bases and J 3 bases, with 17 bases left between them. This CDR3 has 17 amino acids. CDR3 nucleotides: TGTGCCAGCAGCCAATCTAGGGGCTTCGTCGGTGGAAACACCATATATTTT. As protein: CASSQSRGFVGGNTIYF.

The chain is built from TRBV7-8 and TRBJ2-1, with D maybe TRBD1 (5 bases). From germline, CDR1 is SGHVS and CDR2 FQNEAQ. The CDR3 is 16 residues long. V was cut by 1 base and J by 9 bases, with 19 bases left in between. The CDR3 nucleotides read TGTGCCAGCAGCTTAGAAGGGCGGACACTTATGGGTGAGCAGTTCTTC. This encodes CASSLEGRTLMGEQFF.

The CDR3 protein is CASPSSAGGGTDTQYF. Written as DNA, the CDR3 is TGTGCCAGCCCATCCTCGGCGGGGGGGGGCACAGATACGCAGTATTTT. This sequence joins TRBV6-8 and TRBJ2-3, with 9 nucleotides matching TRBD2. Trimming at V came to 8 bases and at J to 1 base, leaving 10 bases not matched to a gene. There are 16 residues in the CDR3. Germline lookup yields CDR1 MNHGY and CDR2 SAAAGT.

This rearrangement joins TRBV10-1 to TRBJ2-1, with a possible D match to TRBD2 (6 bases). The CDR3 covers 17 residues. V was pared by 11 bases and J by 0 bases, with 23 bases between. CDR1 and CDR2 from the germline V gene are WNHNN and SYGVQD (reference sequence). The CDR3 nucleotides read TGCGCCGGGTTGTCCAGCGGGCTAATAAGCTCCTACAATGAGCAGTTCTTC. Amino acids: CAGLSSGLISSYNEQFF.

This clone was seen only once. This sequence joins TRBV28 and TRBJ1-4; D gene uncertain. The CDR3 is 14 amino acids. Trimming took 4 bases from V and 4 from J, leaving 10 bases between them. CDR1 is MDHEN, CDR2 SYDVKM, per germline. In nucleotides, the CDR3 is TGTGCCAGCAGTTACGGGAACCATAATGAAAAACTGTTTTTT. It translates to CASSYGNHNEKLFF.

The chain links TRBV5-6 to TRBJ1-2; 8 bases agree with TRBD1. J gave up 8 bases and V 2 bases, and 8 bases lay outside the gene matches. Germline V gene lookup returns CDR1 SGHDT and CDR2 YYEEEE. The CDR3 covers 14 residues. The CDR3 sequence: CASSFRRTGKGYTF. CDR3 nucleotides: TGTGCCAGCAGCTTCAGGAGGACAGGGAAAGGCTACACCTTC.

The genes are TRBV20-1 and TRBJ2-2; D remains ambiguous. CDR1 and CDR2 (germline): DFQATT, SNEGSKA (reference sequence). This CDR3 contains 11 residues. The V end was cut by 6 bases, the J end by 4 bases, with 6 bases between. This CDR3 reads CSAERTGELFF. CDR3 coding DNA: TGCAGTGCGGAGCGCACCGGGGAGCTGTTTTTT.

The gene calls are TRBV7-6 and TRBJ2-2; 11 bases line up with TRBD2. The CDR3 totals 16 residues. In germline, CDR1 is SGHVS, CDR2 FNYEAQ. V gave up 5 bases and J gave up 4 bases; unmatched junction bases: 6. The CDR3 coding sequence is TGTGCCAGCAGCCCACTAGCGGGAGCAGGCACCGGGGAGCTGTTTTTT. This translates into CASSPLAGAGTGELFF.

The CDR3 nucleotides read TGTGCCAGCTCCCTCGCGGAGGGTCCCTACTACGAGCAGTACTTC. As protein: CASSLAEGPYYEQYF. The chain couples TRBV7-3 to TRBJ2-7, with a possible D match to TRBD2 (6 bases). Germline V CDR1 and CDR2: SGHTA, FQGTGA. Trimming pared 8 bases from V and 3 bases from J, leaving 20 bases between. The CDR3 runs to 15 residues.